What follows are 32 T cell receptor beta chains derived from one specimen sequenced in a study of T cell repertoires in aging, cancer and after chemotherapy (dated by TCRdb to between 2019 and 2020). Genomic DNA extracted from peripheral blood, rather than sorted cells or RNA, was used as the source for amplification of TCR beta rearrangements. Sequenced using an Illumina MiSeq. Multiplex touch-down PCR with a mixed TRB-A/B primer pool was used to amplify rearranged TRB sequences covering the V, D and J segments. In TCRdb, the public reads were trimmed at Q25 with fastp and aligned with MiXCR, with productive beta chains retained. Entries are consolidated by CDR3 protein sequence, retaining the most common genes and DNA. Within this sample are around 13,000 distinct CDR3 sequences, with around 21% of them counted one time only. The top ten clonotypes cover 5.7% of the sample. The sequencing sample was made of blood. All receptors derive from a human donor in good health.

Within the sample, this clonotype is medium-sized. The chain is built from TRBV6-5 and TRBJ2-1; D remains ambiguous. The CDR3 spans 15 residues. The germline V and J ends were trimmed by 2 bases and 4 bases, with 12 bases remaining between them. Germline V CDR1 and CDR2: MNHEY, SVGAGI. The CDR3 nucleotides are TGTGCCAGCAGTTACGAGAAGGGATCATACAATGAGCAGTTCTTC. Its translation is CASSYEKGSYNEQFF.

The V gene is TRBV7-9, the J gene TRBJ2-7, with 7 bases that match TRBD2. The CDR3 sequence is 14 residues long. Germline CDR1 SEHNR, CDR2 FQNEAQ (reference sequence). The V segment lost 5 bases and the J segment 4 bases; nucleotides outside the gene matches: 8. The CDR3 is CASSRKAGPYEQYF. The DNA for the CDR3 is TGTGCCAGCAGCCGAAAAGCGGGGCCTTACGAGCAGTACTTC.

The chain combines TRBV11-1 with TRBJ2-7, with a tentative D call TRBD2 (7 bases). The CDR3 covers 15 residues. Germline V CDR1 and CDR2: SGHAT, FQDESV (reference sequence). The ends were cut back, 4 bases at V and 2 bases at J, with 15 bases in the middle. The CDR3 sequence: CASSSLRGRTYEQYF. The CDR3 nucleotides are TGTGCCAGCAGCTCCCTGCGGGGGCGGACCTACGAGCAGTACTTC.

V usage is TRBV5-1 and J usage is TRBJ1-4, with 7 bases fitting TRBD1. Unmatched junction bases numbered 5, after V lost 5 bases and J lost 4 bases. Germline values: CDR1 SGHRS, CDR2 YFSETQ. This CDR3 contains 14 residues. This CDR3 reads CASSTGQHNEKLFF. The CDR3 DNA sequence: TGCGCCAGCAGTACGGGACAGCATAATGAAAAACTGTTTTTT.

This clonotype has just one count. Written as DNA, the CDR3 is TGTGCCAGCAGGCGGGACCCGGGGGGTAATCAGCCCCAGCATTTT. This codes for CASRRDPGGNQPQHF. The chain has TRBV6-5 and TRBJ1-5; D might be TRBD1 (5 bases). Trimming took 6 bases from V and 4 from J, leaving 16 bases between them. The CDR3 loop spans 15 amino acids. Germline loops: CDR1 MNHEY, CDR2 SVGAGI.

This clonotype showed up just a few times. The rearrangement links TRBV5-1 to TRBJ1-1; TRBD1 is a possible D gene (5 bases). The V end was cut by 4 bases, the J end by 0 bases, with 16 bases between. The germline V gene encodes CDR1 SGHRS and CDR2 YFSETQ. There are 16 residues in the CDR3. CDR3 DNA sequence: TGCGCCAGCAGCCCCCAGGAGGGACTCATGAACACTGAAGCTTTCTTT. Protein product: CASSPQEGLMNTEAFF.

This clonotype was counted a few times. The chain combines TRBV13 with TRBJ2-5, with 8 bases matching TRBD2. Per germline, CDR1 PRHDT and CDR2 FYEKMQ (reference sequence). The CDR3 contains 15 residues. Trimming at V came to 3 bases and at J to 5 bases, leaving 8 bases not matched to a gene. The CDR3 region is CASSLLTSVMETQYF. The CDR3 nucleotides read TGTGCCAGCAGCTTGCTGACTAGCGTGATGGAGACCCAGTACTTC.

This clonotype is termed medium-sized. V and J are TRBV6-4 and TRBJ1-6; 10 positions agree with TRBD1. This CDR3 comprises 16 residues. Germline CDR1 and CDR2: MRHNA and SNTAGT. V shed 5 bases, J shed 6 bases, and the junction held 7 bases outside the gene matches. The CDR3 DNA is TGTGCCAGCAGTACTGACGGGACAGGGGCTAATTCACCCCTCCACTTT. Translating it yields CASSTDGTGANSPLHF.

V is TRBV27 and J is TRBJ1-4; 11 bases are shared with TRBD1. The CDR3 contains 16 residues. CDR1 is MNHEY, CDR2 SMNVEV, per germline (reference sequence). V lost 4 bases and J lost 7; bases outside the gene matches: 8. The CDR3 DNA follows: TGTGCCAGCAGTTCCCTCATGGGACAGGGGGTTGAAAAACTGTTTTTT. It is translated as CASSSLMGQGVEKLFF.

J is TRBJ1-1 and V is TRBV7-2; no definite D call. CDR3 size: 14 residues. Trimming shortened V by 7 bases and J by 1 base, and 13 bases separated the two germline ends. Germline CDR1 is SGHTA and CDR2 is FQGNSA. The DNA of the CDR3 is TGTGCCAGCAATCAAGACGGATGGAACACTGAAGCTTTCTTT. Encoded protein: CASNQDGWNTEAFF. Complete variable domain (other parts from reference TRBV7-2 and TRBJ1-1): GAGVSQSPSNKVTEKGKDVELRCDPISGHTALYWYRQSLGQGLEFLIYFQGNSAPDKSGLPSDRFSAERTGGSVSTLTIQRTQQEDSAVYLCASNQDGWNTEAFFGQGTRLTVV.

CDR3: CASRVTGVLYNEQFF. In nucleotides, the CDR3 is TGTGCCAGCAGGGTCACAGGGGTCCTCTACAATGAGCAGTTCTTC. The genes are TRBV6-1 and TRBJ2-1, with 7 bases that match TRBD1. V lost 6 bases and J lost 3; bases outside the gene matches: 8. Looked up from germline, CDR1 is MNHNS and CDR2 is SASEGT. This CDR3 contains 15 residues.

By sample fraction, this clonotype is medium-sized. V and J are TRBV18 and TRBJ2-1, with D possibly being TRBD1 (5 bases). The CDR3 consists of 14 residues. Trimming cost V 4 bases and J 3 bases, with 10 bases left between them. Germline V gene sequence: CDR1 KGHSH, CDR2 LQKENI. The CDR3 DNA reads TGTGCCAGCTCACACACAGGATTCTACAATGAGCAGTTCTTC. Its protein product is CASSHTGFYNEQFF.

V is TRBV21-1 and J is TRBJ1-5; TRBD1 is taken as the D call from the table, unchecked against the DNA. TRBV21-1 is marked as a pseudogene. The CDR3 has 11 residues. In DNA form, the CDR3 reads TGTGCCACCACAGGGGACCAGCCCCAGCATTTT. It specifies CATTGDQPQHF.

By sample fraction, this clonotype is medium-sized. As DNA, the CDR3 is TGTGCCAGTAGTGTCCGACTATATAGCAATCAGCCCCAGCATTTT. Protein: CASSVRLYSNQPQHF. The rearrangement uses TRBV19 and TRBJ1-5; D is unclear. From germline, CDR1 is LNHDA and CDR2 SQIVND (reference sequence). The CDR3 sequence is 15 residues long. V gave up 5 bases and J gave up 0 bases, with 11 bases separating them.

This clonotype was recorded at least ten times. The chain joins TRBV18 to TRBJ2-1; D remains ambiguous. There are 11 residues in the CDR3. CDR1 is KGHSH and CDR2 is LQKENI in the germline V gene. V lost 3 bases, J lost 9 bases, and 6 bases lay in between. The CDR3 spells CASSPSIEQFF. Written as DNA, the CDR3 is TGTGCCAGCTCACCCTCCATTGAGCAGTTCTTC.

Comment on this clonotype: This clone may be a read error of a much larger clone one base away. This chain uses TRBV20-1 with TRBJ1-2; D might be TRBD1 (6 bases). V dropped 6 bases and J dropped 7 bases, with 15 bases sitting between them. This CDR3 contains 12 residues. Germline loops: CDR1 DFQATT, CDR2 SNEGSKA (reference sequence). CDR3 DNA: TGCAGTGCCAGGGGCGATTTTGGTGGCTACACCTTC. Protein product: CSARGDFGGYTF.

V gene TRBV5-1 combines with J gene TRBJ2-3; 9 bases are a match to TRBD1. V was clipped by 6 bases and J by 0 bases; unmatched bases: 5. CDR3 size: 15 residues. Germline assignment: CDR1 SGHRS and CDR2 YFSETQ. The CDR3 DNA sequence: TGCGCCAGCACCCGGGACAGGGCTAGCACAGATACGCAGTATTTT. Its translation is CASTRDRASTDTQYF.

Relative to its sample, this clonotype is medium-sized. V and J are TRBV27 and TRBJ1-6; 8 bases agree with TRBD1. V shed 8 bases and J 8 bases; nucleotides not matched to a gene: 14. The CDR3 loop spans 16 amino acids. Germline assignment: CDR1 MNHEY and CDR2 SMNVEV (reference sequence). CDR3 nucleotide sequence: TGTGCCAGCGGCCACGGGACAGGAGGTTTGGATTCACCCCTCCACTTT. It specifies CASGHGTGGLDSPLHF.

The CDR3 protein is CASSYMGGFNQPQHF. The CDR3 nucleotides are TGTGCCAGCAGTTACATGGGGGGATTCAATCAGCCCCAGCATTTT. V usage is TRBV6-2 or TRBV6-3 and J usage is TRBJ1-5; D may be TRBD1 (5 bases). Germline loops: CDR1 MNHEY, CDR2 SVGEGT. The CDR3 covers 15 residues. Trimming removed 2 bases from V and 3 bases from J, with 11 bases in between.

This clonotype ranks as medium-sized. The chain uses TRBV15 and TRBJ2-1, with D hard to call. Per germline, CDR1 LNHNV and CDR2 YYDKDF (reference sequence). The CDR3 length is 13 residues. Trimming cost V 0 bases and J 4 bases, with 4 bases left between them. CDR3 in amino acids: CATSRDVYNEQFF. In nucleotides, the CDR3 is TGTGCCACCAGCAGAGACGTATACAATGAGCAGTTCTTC.

This clonotype was found a few times. At one end the junction does not follow the germline gene, possibly because of a read error. The rearrangement joins TRBV25-1 to TRBJ2-3, with D uncertain. Germline CDR1 reads MGHDK; CDR2 reads SYGVNS. This CDR3 comprises 11 residues. The CDR3 DNA reads as TGTGCCAGCAATGAAAGGGATACGCAGTATTTT. Translation: CASNERDTQYF.

The chain employs TRBV9 and TRBJ2-1; D is possibly TRBD1 (5 bases). V was shortened by 1 base and J by 8 bases, with 10 bases between the two germline ends. CDR3 length: 13 residues. Germline CDR1 SGDLS, CDR2 YYNGEE. The CDR3 loop is CASSVLGPDEQFF. DNA of the CDR3: TGTGCCAGCAGCGTACTGGGGCCCGATGAGCAGTTCTTC.

For this clonotype: A single base separates this from a much larger clone, so it may be a read error. The chain is built from TRBV7-9 and TRBJ1-3; D ambiguous. CDR1 is SEHNR, CDR2 FQNEAQ, per germline (reference sequence). The CDR3 covers 15 residues. CDR3 amino acids: CASSLWSTSGITIYF. CDR3 DNA sequence: TGTGCCAGCAGCTTATGGTCCACCTCTGGAATCACCATATATTTT.

Worth noting for this clonotype: This sequence may be a read error, since a much larger clone differs from it by one base. The rearrangement uses TRBV11-2 and TRBJ2-7; 9 nucleotides line up with TRBD1. From germline, CDR1 is SGHAT and CDR2 FQNNGV. The CDR3 spans 14 residues. The V gene end was trimmed by 5 bases and the J gene end by 5 bases; junction bases not matched to a gene: 7. The DNA of the CDR3 is TGTGCCAGCAGCCCTCGACAGGGGGTCGACGAGCAGTACTTC. Encoded protein: CASSPRQGVDEQYF.

In its sample, this clonotype ranks as medium-sized (0.01 to 0.1%). V gene TRBV27 combines with J gene TRBJ2-7; 7 bases are shared with TRBD1. CDR3 size: 15 residues. CDR1 and CDR2 from the germline V gene are MNHEY and SMNVEV (reference sequence). Unmatched junction bases numbered 9, after V lost 5 bases and J lost 2 bases. CDR3 coding DNA: TGTGCCAGCAGTCAGAACAGGGGAATTACCTACGAGCAGTACTTC. Translation gives CASSQNRGITYEQYF.

The CDR3 here is CASSFGDSVEELFF. CDR3 DNA: TGTGCCAGCAGTTTCGGGGACAGTGTGGAGGAGCTGTTTTTT. V usage is TRBV12-3 or TRBV12-4 and J usage is TRBJ2-2; 7 bases align to TRBD1. Trimming at V came to 3 bases and at J to 10 bases, leaving 8 bases not matched to a gene. This CDR3 contains 14 residues.

The chain is built from TRBV28 and TRBJ1-1; the D gene is possibly TRBD1 (6 bases). The CDR3 loop spans 14 amino acids. The germline V gene has CDR1 MDHEN and CDR2 SYDVKM. The ends were cut back, 4 bases at V and 1 base at J, with 10 bases in the middle. The chain's CDR3 is CASSSPGQNTEAFF. The CDR3 bases are TGTGCCAGCAGTTCCCCGGGACAGAACACTGAAGCTTTCTTT.

This clonotype turned up a few times. The gene calls are TRBV7-9 and TRBJ2-1, with D tentatively TRBD1 or TRBD2 (5 bases each). Germline CDR1 is SEHNR and CDR2 is FQNEAQ (reference sequence). V gave up 4 bases and J gave up 7 bases, with 14 bases separating them. CDR3 size: 14 residues. The DNA of the CDR3 is TGTGCCAGCAGCTCCTGGGACGGTCAGAATGAGCAGTTCTTC. This encodes CASSSWDGQNEQFF.

Within the sample, this clonotype is medium-sized (0.01 to 0.1%). The chain links TRBV12-3 or TRBV12-4 to TRBJ1-6; unclear D gene. The ends were cut back, 6 bases at V and 9 bases at J, with 9 bases in the middle. The CDR3 spans 12 residues. CDR3 DNA: TGTGCCAGCAGATTGACCCCTTCACCCCTCCACTTT. Protein: CASRLTPSPLHF.

The chain employs TRBV5-1 and TRBJ2-1, with D tentatively TRBD1 or TRBD2 (5 bases each). CDR3 length: 11 residues. The germline gives CDR1 SGHRS, CDR2 YFSETQ. The V and J ends lost 7 bases and 12 bases respectively, with 14 bases between them. Here the CDR3 DNA reads TGCGCCAGCGGCCCTGGGGGTGGGCAGTTCTTC. Translated: CASGPGGGQFF.

Ten or more counts support this clonotype. CDR3 sequence: CASSSSLAGGYNEQFF. CDR3 nucleotide sequence: TGTGCCAGCAGCTCGTCGCTAGCGGGGGGTTACAATGAGCAGTTCTTC. The rearrangement joins TRBV7-3 to TRBJ2-1, with 11 nucleotides matching TRBD2. The germline V gene encodes CDR1 SGHTA and CDR2 FQGTGA. The junction had 6 bases not matched to a gene; V was cut back by 4 bases and J by 4 bases. The CDR3 covers 16 residues. The entire variable domain, with the rest obtained from reference TRBV7-3 and TRBJ2-1, is as follows: GAGVSQTPSNKVTEKGKYVELRCDPISGHTALYWYRQSLGQGPEFLIYFQGTGAADDSGLPNDRFFAVRPEGSVSTLKIQRTERGDSAVYLCASSSSLAGGYNEQFFGPGTRLTVL.

This clonotype was counted between two and nine times. This sequence joins TRBV10-3 and TRBJ1-5; D not certain. CDR1 is ENHRY and CDR2 is SYGVKD in the germline V gene. The V end was cut by 8 bases, the J end by 5 bases, with 16 bases between. The length of the CDR3 is 14 residues. The CDR3 bases are TGTGCCATCGCAAATGAAGGAATCGATCAGCCCCAGCATTTT. Translating it yields CAIANEGIDQPQHF.